This passage covers 7 T cell receptor beta chains from one sample sequenced in a study of technical replicates of blood from a handful of donors. The protocol was immunoSEQ multiplex PCR, while the TCRdb copy is restricted to in-frame clones and leaves out a portion. The table includes approximately 76,000 clones, about 91% detected once. The sequenced sample consisted of T cells isolated from PBMCs. These receptors were collected from a human donor in good health.

The CDR3 sequence: CASSPGYGSYEQYF. The CDR3 region has the DNA TGCGCCAGCAGCCCAGGATACGGTTCCTACGAGCAGTACTTC. The chain combines TRBV5-1 with TRBJ2-7; no reliable D call. The CDR3 has 14 residues. V was pared by 4 bases and J by 1 base, with 12 bases between. Germline V gene sequence: CDR1 SGHRS, CDR2 YFSETQ.

This clone appeared a single time. The chain has TRBV18 and TRBJ2-7, with D perhaps matching TRBD2 (5 bases). The CDR3 runs 15 residues. V was pared by 0 bases and J by 0 bases, with 9 bases between. Looked up from germline, CDR1 is KGHSH and CDR2 is LQKENI. The CDR3 sequence: CASSPPVAGSYEQYF. The DNA for the CDR3 is TGTGCCAGCTCACCACCGGTGGCGGGCTCCTACGAGCAGTACTTC.

V gene TRBV7-9 combines with J gene TRBJ2-7; 8 bases align to TRBD1. This CDR3 region has 16 residues. Trimming at V came to 4 bases and at J to 0 bases, leaving 8 bases not matched to a gene. Germline CDR1 reads SEHNR; CDR2 reads FQNEAQ (reference sequence). CDR3: CASSSSWTGSSYEQYF. In DNA, the CDR3 is TGTGCCAGCAGCTCCTCGTGGACAGGGAGCTCCTACGAGCAGTACTTC.

The rearrangement joins TRBV29-1 to TRBJ1-2; D unresolved. V shed 7 bases and J shed 7 bases, with 10 bases lying between them. Germline lookup yields CDR1 SQVTM and CDR2 ANQGSEA. The CDR3 runs 10 residues. The CDR3 is CSAFEFGYTF. The CDR3 nucleotides read TGCAGCGCTTTCGAGTTTGGCTACACCTTC.

This clone was recorded once. This chain joins TRBV7-9 and TRBJ1-3; D perhaps matches TRBD1 (5 bases). The germline CDR1 and CDR2 sequences are SEHNR and FQNEAQ (reference sequence). V was trimmed by 2 bases and J by 0 bases, leaving 11 bases between them. The CDR3 runs 16 residues. CDR3 residues: CASSLHDSGSGNTIYF. DNA of the CDR3: TGTGCCAGCAGCTTACACGACAGTGGCTCTGGAAACACCATATATTTT.

The chain combines TRBV30 with TRBJ1-6, with D possibly TRBD1 on 5 matching bases. Trimming removed 3 bases at V and 8 bases at J, with 14 bases between. Germline assignment: CDR1 GTSNPN and CDR2 SVGIG (reference sequence). The length of the CDR3 is 14 residues. The CDR3 reads CAWRWGWIDSPLHF. The CDR3 DNA sequence: TGTGCCTGGAGATGGGGCTGGATCGATTCACCCCTCCACTTT.

V and J are TRBV6-1 and TRBJ1-1; 9 bases match TRBD1. Trimming cost V 7 bases and J 1 base; bases outside gene matches: 4. Looked up from germline, CDR1 is MNHNS and CDR2 is SASEGT. The CDR3 loop spans 14 amino acids. CDR3 region: CASNRGQGNTEAFF. The CDR3 DNA sequence: TGTGCCAGCAACAGGGGGCAGGGGAACACTGAAGCTTTCTTT.